This T cell receptor beta chain was identified during a study of cytomegalovirus exposure and HLA in healthy donors. PCR involved 60 Vbeta and 13 Jbeta primers. Measured with immunoSEQ multiplex PCR; TCRdb has only the in-frame clones, and not every one. The profile shows 150,000 to 190,000 clones, 70% to 85% of them singletons. This CDR3 spans 14 amino acids. Trimming cost V 6 bases and J 7 bases; bases outside gene matches: 6. In germline, CDR1 is SNHLY, CDR2 FYNNEI. Material for sequencing was PBMCs. V gene TRBV2 combines with J gene TRBJ2-1; TRBD2 matches at 10 bases. The receptor's source is a woman aged 50 to 60 in good health and CMV-seropositive. The CDR3 loop is CASRWSGGGNEQFF. CDR3 DNA sequence: TGTGCCAGCAGATGGAGCGGGGGGGGAAATGAGCAGTTCTTC. The whole variable domain, filled in from reference TRBV2 and TRBJ2-1, reads EPEVTQTPSHQVTQMGQEVILRCVPISNHLYFYWYRQILGQKVEFLVSFYNNEISEKSEIFDDQFSVERPDGSNFTLKIRSTKLEDSAMYFCASRWSGGGNEQFFGPGTRLTVL.